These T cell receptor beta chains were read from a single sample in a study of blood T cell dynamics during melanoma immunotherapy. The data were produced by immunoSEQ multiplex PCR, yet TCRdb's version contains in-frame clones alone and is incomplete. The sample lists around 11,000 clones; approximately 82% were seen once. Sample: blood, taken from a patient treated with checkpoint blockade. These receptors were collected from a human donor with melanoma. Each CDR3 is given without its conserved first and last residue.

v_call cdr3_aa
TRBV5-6 ASSWGSGPPSGANVLT
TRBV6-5 ASRLQGNTEAF
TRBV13 ASSLGGQGSAEQY
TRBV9 ASSPGASGRGETQY
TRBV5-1 ASSPAGGLETQY
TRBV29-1 SVELPGTSVF
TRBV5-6 ASSLRGRRSPTDTQY
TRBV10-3 AISATSAKGNEQF
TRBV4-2 ASSQGKGYYNSPLH
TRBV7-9 ASSLQGYTGELF
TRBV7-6 ASSRGGNQPQH
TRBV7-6 ASSPGTVQETQY
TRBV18 ASSPPQANTEAF
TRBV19 ASRASGGRNTGELF
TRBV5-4 ASSSRQGTNSPLH
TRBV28 ASSSAGTGNTEAF
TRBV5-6 ASSRPGQEIYGYT
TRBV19 ASGPDGIRIKNTGELF
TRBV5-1 ASSLGGFSYNEQF
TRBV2 ASSLGDGRSGNTIY
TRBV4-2 ASSRSGGLAGVNEQF
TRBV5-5 ASSLSGQKNEKLF
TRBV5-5 ASSTGAGANVLT
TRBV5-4 ASSSDRGSLNYGYT
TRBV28 ASSSQGAQGWYGYT
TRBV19 ASSWETGGNQPQH
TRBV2 ASSESGGQETQY
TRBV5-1 ASRAGQGAYEQY
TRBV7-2 ASSSKAGGLYNEQF
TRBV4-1 ASSQGGLAGGEQF